The TCR beta chain described here comes from a study of cytomegalovirus exposure and HLA in healthy donors. For this clone: What it binds is unknown.

Study-wide findings and caveats: Using the classifier, cytomegalovirus status was reportedly diagnosed with high specificity and sensitivity. The study labeled 180 or so TCR beta chains cytomegalovirus-associated.

Amplification used 60 Vbeta primers and 13 Jbeta primers. TCRdb's table, derived via immunoSEQ multiplex PCR, lists solely in-frame clones and lacks some. The table records about 200,000 clones, approximately 79% of them present only once. Germline lookup yields CDR1 MNHEY and CDR2 SMNVEV (reference sequence). J was trimmed by 5 bases and V by 3 bases; bases with no gene match: 7. The CDR3 extends over 15 amino acids. V and J are TRBV27 and TRBJ2-7; 10 bases are a match to TRBD1. The source is a man aged 18-30 years in good health and CMV-seronegative. The sequenced material came from PBMCs. The CDR3 reads CASSFPGTGVHEQYF. The DNA of the CDR3 is TGTGCCAGCAGTTTTCCCGGGACAGGGGTCCACGAGCAGTACTTC.